This T cell receptor beta chain derives from a study of T cells after yellow fever vaccination. TCRdb analysed the 5' RACE reads with MiXCR anew, one entry per CDR3 protein. In the table there are 250,000 to 300,000 distinct CDR3 sequences, about 10% of which are singletons. The germline gives CDR1 KGHSH, CDR2 LQKENI. The CDR3 contains 14 residues. Trimming stripped 6 bases from V and 3 bases from J, with 14 bases between. This clonotype was obtained from a man aged 18 to 30 who received the YFV17D yellow fever vaccine. The V and J genes are TRBV18 and TRBJ1-1; D is uncertain. The material sequenced was CD4+ T cells sorted from PBMCs, taken 5 days after the yellow fever booster vaccination. The CDR3 reads CASSPQPRDTEAFF. In DNA form, the CDR3 reads TGTGCCAGCTCCCCCCAACCCCGGGACACTGAAGCTTTCTTT.